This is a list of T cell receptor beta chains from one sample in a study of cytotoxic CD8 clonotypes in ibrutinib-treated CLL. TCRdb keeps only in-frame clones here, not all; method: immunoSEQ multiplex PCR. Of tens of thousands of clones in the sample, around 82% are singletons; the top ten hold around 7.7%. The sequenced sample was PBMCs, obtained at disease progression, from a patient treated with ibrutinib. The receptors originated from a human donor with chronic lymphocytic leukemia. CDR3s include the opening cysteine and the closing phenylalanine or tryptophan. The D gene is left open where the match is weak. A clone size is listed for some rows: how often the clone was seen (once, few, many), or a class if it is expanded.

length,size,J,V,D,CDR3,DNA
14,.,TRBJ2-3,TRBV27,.,CASSIGGGADTQYF,TGTGCCAGCAGTATAGGGGGGGGTGCAGATACGCAGTATTTT
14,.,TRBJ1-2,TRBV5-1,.,CASSSIAEADGYTF,TGCGCCAGCAGCTCGATCGCCGAAGCCGATGGCTACACCTTC
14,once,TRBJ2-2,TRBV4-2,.,CASSQVGHMRELFF,TGTGCCAGCAGCCAAGTTGGTCATATGAGGGAGCTGTTTTTT
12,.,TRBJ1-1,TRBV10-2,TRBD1,CASSSLDREAFF,TGCGCCAGCAGTTCCCTGGACAGGGAAGCTTTCTTT
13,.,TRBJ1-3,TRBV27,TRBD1,CASKRDSGNTIYF,TGTGCCAGCAAGAGGGACAGCGGAAACACCATATATTTT
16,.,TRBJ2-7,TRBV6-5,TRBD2,CASSWGGLAVGYEQYF,TGTGCCAGCAGTTGGGGGGGTCTAGCGGTGGGTTACGAGCAGTACTTC
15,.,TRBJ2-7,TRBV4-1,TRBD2,CASSLLAGGAYEQYF,TGCGCCAGCAGCCTACTAGCGGGAGGGGCCTACGAGCAGTACTTC
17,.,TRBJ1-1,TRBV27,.,CASSLTLQGPMNTEAFF,TGTGCCAGCAGTTTAACCCTCCAGGGGCCCATGAACACTGAAGCTTTCTTT
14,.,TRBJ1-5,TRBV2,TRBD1,CASSRQGAIQPQHF,TGTGCCAGCAGTCGACAGGGGGCGATTCAGCCCCAGCATTTT
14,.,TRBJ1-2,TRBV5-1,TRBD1,CASSQDRDSYGYTF,TGCGCCAGCAGCCAGGACCGGGACAGCTATGGCTACACCTTC
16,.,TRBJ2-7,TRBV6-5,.,CASSYSRDAFFYEQYF,TGTGCCAGCAGTTACTCCCGGGACGCATTCTTCTACGAGCAGTACTTC
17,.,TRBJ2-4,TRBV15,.,CATSGLSAVLAKNIQYF,TGTGCCACCAGCGGCCTATCGGCGGTACTAGCCAAAAACATTCAGTACTTC
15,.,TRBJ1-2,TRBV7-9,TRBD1,CASSFDRGQSYGYTF,TGTGCCAGCAGCTTTGACAGGGGGCAGAGCTATGGCTACACCTTC
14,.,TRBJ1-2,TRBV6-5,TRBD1,CASSYSGRGLGYTF,TGTGCCAGCAGTTACTCCGGCAGGGGGCTTGGCTACACCTTC
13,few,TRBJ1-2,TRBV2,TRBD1,CASAGTGARGYTF,TGTGCCAGCGCGGGGACAGGGGCTAGGGGCTACACCTTC
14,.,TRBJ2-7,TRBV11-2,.,CASSLVDDIYEQYF,TGTGCCAGCAGCTTAGTGGACGACATCTACGAGCAGTACTTC
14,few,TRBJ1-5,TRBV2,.,CASSERAGGRPQHF,TGTGCCAGCAGTGAACGGGCGGGGGGAAGGCCCCAGCATTTT
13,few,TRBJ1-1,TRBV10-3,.,CAISGTLNTEAFF,TGTGCCATCAGTGGGACACTGAACACTGAAGCTTTCTTT
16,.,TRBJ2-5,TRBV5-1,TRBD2,CASSPGTSGGRETQYF,TGCGCCAGCAGCCCGGGGACTAGCGGGGGCCGGGAGACCCAGTACTTC
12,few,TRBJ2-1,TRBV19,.,CASSTDSGKLFF,TGTGCCAGTAGCACCGACAGCGGTAAACTATTCTTC
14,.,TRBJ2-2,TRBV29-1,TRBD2,CSVRGLANTGELFF,TGCAGCGTGCGGGGACTAGCGAACACCGGGGAGCTGTTTTTT
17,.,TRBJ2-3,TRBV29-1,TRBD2,CSVDGRDGSINTDTQYF,TGCAGCGTTGACGGGAGGGACGGCTCAATTAACACAGATACGCAGTATTTT
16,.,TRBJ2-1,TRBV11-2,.,CASSFASGPLGNEQFF,TGTGCCAGCAGCTTTGCAAGCGGGCCCCTAGGCAATGAGCAGTTCTTC
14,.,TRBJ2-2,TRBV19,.,CAGRRGANTGELFF,TGTGCCGGAAGGCGCGGGGCGAACACCGGGGAGCTGTTTTTT
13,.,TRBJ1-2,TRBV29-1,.,CSVDPFLGDGYTF,TGCAGCGTTGATCCCTTTTTGGGGGATGGCTACACCTTC
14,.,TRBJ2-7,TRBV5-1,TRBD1,CASSGADRGYEQYF,TGCGCCAGCAGCGGAGCGGACAGGGGCTACGAGCAGTACTTC
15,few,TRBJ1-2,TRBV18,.,CASSSPAGVNYGYTF,TGTGCCAGCTCATCCCCGGCAGGGGTGAACTATGGCTACACCTTC
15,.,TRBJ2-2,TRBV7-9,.,CASSYNEGSAGELFF,TGTGCCAGCAGTTACAATGAGGGCAGCGCCGGGGAGCTGTTTTTT
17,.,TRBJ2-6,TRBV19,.,CASSQQGGLSGANVLTF,TGTGCCAGTAGCCAACAAGGGGGACTCTCTGGGGCCAACGTCCTGACTTTC
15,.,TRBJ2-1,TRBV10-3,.,CAISESRRPSNEQFF,TGTGCCATCAGTGAGTCTCGGCGGCCTAGCAATGAGCAGTTCTTC
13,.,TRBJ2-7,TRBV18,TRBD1,CASSPGQAIEQYF,TGTGCCAGCTCACCCGGACAGGCAATCGAGCAGTACTTC
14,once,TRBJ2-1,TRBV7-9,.,CASSADHGSDEQFF,TGTGCCAGCAGCGCGGACCATGGATCGGATGAGCAGTTCTTC
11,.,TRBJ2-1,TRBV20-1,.,CSASRVREQFF,TGCAGTGCTAGTAGGGTACGTGAGCAGTTCTTC
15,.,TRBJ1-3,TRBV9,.,CASSVEWGAGNTIYF,TGTGCCAGCAGCGTAGAGTGGGGGGCTGGAAACACCATATATTTT
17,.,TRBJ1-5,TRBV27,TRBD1,CASSLLAPTGGDQPQHF,TGTGCCAGCAGTTTACTGGCTCCGACAGGGGGCGATCAGCCCCAGCATTTT
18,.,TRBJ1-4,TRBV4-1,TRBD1,CASSQDRDRGHTNEKLFF,TGCGCCAGCAGCCAAGATAGGGACAGGGGGCATACTAATGAAAAACTGTTTTTT
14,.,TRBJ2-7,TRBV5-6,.,CASSLSGVSYEQYF,TGTGCCAGCAGCTTGTCCGGAGTCTCCTACGAGCAGTACTTC
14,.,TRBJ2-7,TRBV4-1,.,CASSQEGLSYEQYF,TGCGCCAGCAGCCAAGAGGGACTTTCCTACGAGCAGTACTTC
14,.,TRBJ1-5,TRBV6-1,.,CASIMTIGDQPQHF,TGTGCCAGCATTATGACAATAGGGGATCAGCCCCAGCATTTT
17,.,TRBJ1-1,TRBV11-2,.,CASSLNPLGGMNTEAFF,TGTGCCAGCAGCTTGAACCCCTTGGGTGGAATGAACACTGAAGCTTTCTTT
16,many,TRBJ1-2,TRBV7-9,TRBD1,CASSQDRVQGLDGYTF,TGTGCCAGCAGCCAGGACAGGGTTCAGGGACTAGATGGCTACACCTTC
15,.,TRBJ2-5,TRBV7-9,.,CASSLTRTVQETQYF,TGTGCCAGCAGCTTAACCCGGACAGTTCAAGAGACCCAGTACTTC
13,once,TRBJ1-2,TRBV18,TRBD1,CASSQDRDYGYTF,TGTGCCAGCTCACAGGACAGGGACTATGGCTACACCTTC
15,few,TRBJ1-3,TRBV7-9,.,CASSPYTGLGNTIYF,TGTGCCAGCAGCCCCTACACAGGGCTTGGAAACACCATATATTTT